The subject of this entry is one T cell receptor (beta chain). Its antigen remains unknown. This sample was included in a study of cytomegalovirus exposure and HLA in healthy donors. About the study: The same platform was used for the 120 validation repertoires and the roughly 720 first-cohort repertoires, a later analysis reported.

Study-wide results and caveats: Cytomegalovirus association was listed for about 170 TCR beta chains.

The repertoire was sequenced with immunoSEQ multiplex PCR; TCRdb's copy has only in-frame clones and lacks some. The table records some 130,000 clones, less than 95% of them present only once. Germline lookup yields CDR1 SGDLS and CDR2 YYNGEE. V dropped 3 bases and J dropped 10; count of bases not matched to a gene: 10. The CDR3 totals 14 residues. This TCR derives from a man in his late teens or twenties in good health and CMV-seropositive. The chain employs TRBV9 and TRBJ2-1, with TRBD2 identical over 7 bases. Material for sequencing was PBMCs. The CDR3 DNA sequence: TGTGCCAGCAGCGCCGATCTCGGGCGGGGGGAGCAGTTCTTC. This gives the protein CASSADLGRGEQFF.